Each of the 27 T cell receptor beta chains below was sequenced from the same sample in a study of response to subunit inactivated influenza vaccine (dated by TCRdb to between 2017 and 2018). Library preparation used RT-PCR. Data came from an Illumina HiSeq 2500. The public reads were run again by TCRdb, first through fastp at Q25 and then through MiXCR, and only productive beta chains were kept. Every entry covers one CDR3 protein and lists the most common genes and DNA from its rows. For this sample the table gives a few hundred thousand distinct CDR3 sequences, of which roughly 22% were detected only once. In total, the top ten clones hold 10% of the sample. The specimen was PBMCs from blood, collected about 20 months after vaccination. The receptors here all came from a man aged 50 to 69 who received an inactivated influenza vaccine. Donor details come from another sample of the same person, matched by shared clones.

This rearrangement joins TRBV4-3 to TRBJ2-2; no firm D call. The CDR3 totals 18 residues. In germline, CDR1 is LGHNA, CDR2 YSLEER. Trimming shortened V by 0 bases and J by 4 bases, and 18 bases separated the two germline ends. CDR3 bases: TGCGCCAGCAGCCAAGATACTCCCTTTCCAGGTGGCACCGGGGAGCTGTTTTTT. The encoded protein is CASSQDTPFPGGTGELFF.

This clonotype was picked up a small number of times. The chain uses TRBV20-1 and TRBJ2-5; D is possibly TRBD1 (5 bases). V lost 1 base to trimming and J lost 5 bases, with 14 bases between them. CDR1 DFQATT and CDR2 SNEGSKA come from the germline V gene (reference sequence). The CDR3 sequence is 14 residues long. CDR3 sequence reads: CSARGGAGKETQYF. In nucleotides, the CDR3 is TGCAGTGCTAGAGGTGGGGCTGGGAAGGAGACCCAGTACTTC.

The V gene is TRBV21-1, the J gene TRBJ1-1. TRBV21-1 is given as a pseudogene. CDR3 length equals 15 residues. The CDR3 is CASSKKGGQNTEAFF. The CDR3 bases are TGTGCCAGCAGCAAAAAGGGAGGGCAGAACACTGAAGCTTTCTTT.

The rearrangement links TRBV5-1 to TRBJ1-5; D might be TRBD1 (6 bases). The germline V gene has CDR1 SGHRS and CDR2 YFSETQ. The CDR3 runs to 16 residues. Trimming pared 4 bases from V and 4 bases from J, leaving 18 bases between. The CDR3 DNA is TGCGCCAGCAGCCCTGGAGGCGGACAGCTTAATCAGCCCCAGCATTTT. It is translated as CASSPGGGQLNQPQHF.

The rearrangement uses TRBV29-1 and TRBJ2-1, with 7 nucleotides matching TRBD1. The CDR3 runs 15 residues. From germline, CDR1 is SQVTM and CDR2 ANQGSEA. V lost 3 bases, J lost 0 bases, and 5 bases stayed unmatched. The CDR3 spells CSVEGTVISYNEQFF. In DNA form, the CDR3 reads TGCAGCGTTGAGGGGACAGTTATCTCCTACAATGAGCAGTTCTTC.

The sample holds many counts of this clonotype. The chain couples TRBV9 to TRBJ1-2; D is ambiguous. Between the trimmed V and J ends, which lost 6 bases and 1 base, there was a span of 19 bases. Germline V gives CDR1 SGDLS, CDR2 YYNGEE. The CDR3 is made up of 16 amino acids. The CDR3 here is CASKPIQDWGNYGYTF. The CDR3 nucleotides read TGTGCCAGCAAGCCCATCCAGGATTGGGGTAACTATGGCTACACCTTC.

This chain joins TRBV6-5 and TRBJ1-1; D is unresolved. The V end was cut by 0 bases, the J end by 4 bases, with 15 bases between. CDR3 size: 16 residues. Per the germline V gene, CDR1 is MNHEY and CDR2 is SVGAGI. The CDR3 DNA is TGTGCCAGCAGTTACTCTAAGGCCCCCAGAGGCACTGAAGCTTTCTTT. Its protein product is CASSYSKAPRGTEAFF.

The chain combines TRBV5-6 with TRBJ2-1; D is unclear. The V end lost 0 bases, the J end lost 6 bases, and 10 bases lay between the germline ends. Germline CDR1 and CDR2: SGHDT and YYEEEE. CDR3 length: 14 amino acids. The CDR3 nucleotides read TGTGCCAGCAGCTTGGGTGTACGGGTCAATGAGCAGTTCTTC. Translating it yields CASSLGVRVNEQFF.

As DNA, the CDR3 is TGTGCCAGCAGCTTAGGTTCCTCCGGGACCCAGTACTTC. Translating gives CASSLGSSGTQYF. This chain connects TRBV7-2 to TRBJ2-5, with unresolved D. This CDR3 has 13 residues. Per germline, CDR1 SGHTA and CDR2 FQGNSA. Deletions cut 1 base from V and 7 bases from J, with 10 bases between.

The chain has TRBV5-1 and TRBJ2-2; 8 positions match TRBD1. CDR1 and CDR2 from the germline V gene are SGHRS and YFSETQ. V lost 4 bases, J lost 7 bases, and 12 bases stayed unmatched. This CDR3 is built from 16 residues. The CDR3 coding sequence is TGCGCCAGCAGCCAAGGACAGGGTGGACGTGGCGGGGAGCTGTTTTTT. It is translated as CASSQGQGGRGGELFF.

This clonotype was seen only a few times. J is TRBJ2-2 and V is TRBV12-3 or TRBV12-4; no clear D. V lost 2 bases to trimming and J lost 6 bases, with 13 bases between them. The length of the CDR3 is 15 residues. In DNA, the CDR3 is TGTGCCAGCAGTTTATCGTCCCCCCGGGCCGGGGAGCTGTTTTTT. Protein: CASSLSSPRAGELFF.

This chain links TRBV12-3 or TRBV12-4 with TRBJ2-7, with 10 nucleotides matching TRBD1. The trim removed 6 bases at V and 0 bases at J, leaving 5 bases unmatched. The CDR3 has 15 amino acids. CDR3 sequence: CASRLGQGYSYEQYF. The CDR3 bases are TGTGCCAGCAGACTGGGACAGGGGTACTCCTACGAGCAGTACTTC.

This rearrangement joins TRBV27 to TRBJ1-6; D might be TRBD1 (5 bases). Trimming shortened V by 2 bases and J by 12 bases, and 20 bases separated the two germline ends. Germline V gene lookup returns CDR1 MNHEY and CDR2 SMNVEV (reference sequence). CDR3 length equals 16 residues. The DNA for the CDR3 is TGTGCCAGCAGTTTAACGGGGGTGTCAGGTCGTTTACCCCTCCACTTT. Protein sequence: CASSLTGVSGRLPLHF.

The chain combines TRBV7-2 with TRBJ2-3; the match to TRBD1 covers 12 bases. This CDR3 has 16 amino acids. Germline V gives CDR1 SGHTA, CDR2 FQGNSA. V dropped 5 bases and J dropped 5; count of bases not matched to a gene: 8. CDR3 DNA: TGTGCCAGCAGCCCCGGGGGACAGGGGGCCATAGATACGCAGTATTTT. This encodes CASSPGGQGAIDTQYF.

In this sample, this clonotype turned up a few times. V usage is TRBV28 and J usage is TRBJ1-3; the D is unclear. The ends were cut back, 6 bases at V and 2 bases at J, with 5 bases in the middle. The length of the CDR3 is 12 residues. Per the germline V gene, CDR1 is MDHEN and CDR2 is SYDVKM. CDR3 bases: TGTGCCAGCAGGGGAACTGGAAACACCATATATTTT. Translating it yields CASRGTGNTIYF.

The genes are TRBV19 and TRBJ1-5; D possibly corresponds to TRBD1 (5 bases). CDR1 is LNHDA and CDR2 is SQIVND in the germline V gene (reference sequence). The CDR3 extends over 13 amino acids. Trimming stripped 4 bases from V and 4 bases from J, with 8 bases between. CDR3 sequence (DNA): TGTGCCAGTAGTACGACAGAAAATCAGCCCCAGCATTTT. The encoded protein is CASSTTENQPQHF. Full variable domain (remainder filled in from reference TRBV19 and TRBJ1-5): DGGITQSPKYLFRKEGQNVTLSCEQNLNHDAMYWYRQDPGQGLRLIYYSQIVNDFQKGDIAEGYSVSREKKESFPLTVTSAQKNPTAFYLCASSTTENQPQHFGDGTRLSIL.

This chain joins TRBV3-1 and TRBJ1-5; a possible D gene is TRBD1 (5 bases). The CDR3 runs 14 residues. Between the trimmed V and J ends, which lost 5 bases and 3 bases, there was a span of 11 bases. CDR1 and CDR2 (germline): LGHDT, YNNKEL (reference sequence). This chain's CDR3 is CASSSGHANQPQHF. CDR3 DNA: TGTGCCAGCAGCTCGGGGCACGCCAATCAGCCCCAGCATTTT.

The chain employs TRBV10-3 and TRBJ2-1; TRBD1 matches 9 bases. The germline gives CDR1 ENHRY, CDR2 SYGVKD. Trimming removed 6 bases from V and 4 bases from J; junction bases left unmatched: 4. This CDR3 contains 14 residues. The CDR3 sequence: CAIRRTGAYNEQFF. Here the CDR3 DNA reads TGTGCCATCAGGAGGACAGGGGCATACAATGAGCAGTTCTTC.

This clonotype was detected only a few times. The CDR3 does not end in the conserved phenylalanine or tryptophan, so this is likely a read error. This chain links TRBV20-1 with TRBJ2-3; 7 positions agree with TRBD2. The CDR3 is made up of 14 amino acids. CDR1 is DFQATT, CDR2 SNEGSKA, per germline (reference sequence). The ends lost 0 bases at V and 3 bases at J; junction bases unmatched: 3. CDR3 loop: CSARDKAGTDTQYL. The CDR3 coding sequence is TGCAGTGCTAGAGATAAAGCGGGGACAGATACGCAGTATCTG.

CDR3 in amino acids: CAISESWDRPHYGYTF. In DNA form, the CDR3 reads TGTGCCATCAGTGAGTCGTGGGATAGGCCTCACTATGGCTACACCTTC. The V call is TRBV10-3, the J call TRBJ1-2; D is uncertain. This CDR3 spans 16 amino acids. The V gene's germline CDR1 is ENHRY and CDR2 SYGVKD. V was trimmed by 0 bases and J by 3 bases, leaving 14 bases between them.

This chain links TRBV9 with TRBJ2-1; D is perhaps TRBD1 (5 bases). V was shortened by 0 bases and J by 1 base, with 8 bases between the two germline ends. The germline gives CDR1 SGDLS, CDR2 YYNGEE. CDR3 length: 15 residues. DNA of the CDR3: TGTGCCAGCAGCGTAGGGCAGGGTTCCTACAATGAGCAGTTCTTC. Amino acids: CASSVGQGSYNEQFF.

The chain uses TRBV29-1 and TRBJ2-3; TRBD2 matches 8 bases. The junction had 14 bases not matched to a gene; V was cut back by 0 bases and J by 6 bases. Germline CDR1 SQVTM, CDR2 ANQGSEA. CDR3 size: 17 residues. The CDR3, as DNA: TGCAGCGTTGAAGATCGGGAGGGGGTGGGCTCGGTGGATACGCAGTATTTT. Translation: CSVEDREGVGSVDTQYF.

CDR3 sequence (DNA): TGCGCCAGCAGCCTAACTTTGCAAAGGAGCTCCTACGAGCAGTACTTC. Translated, it gives CASSLTLQRSSYEQYF. The chain has TRBV4-1 and TRBJ2-7; the D is unclear. The CDR3 sequence is 16 residues long. The germline V and J ends were trimmed by 4 bases and 0 bases, with 16 bases remaining between them. CDR1 and CDR2 from the germline V gene are MGHRA and YSYEKL.

The chain is built from TRBV5-5 and TRBJ1-2, with D unresolved. V was clipped by 2 bases and J by 2 bases, with 7 bases between them. The germline gives CDR1 SGHKS, CDR2 YYEKEE (reference sequence). The CDR3 loop spans 13 amino acids. The CDR3 here is CASSLSRNYGYTF. In DNA form, the CDR3 reads TGTGCCAGCAGCTTAAGCAGAAACTATGGCTACACCTTC.

This clonotype was seen a few times. The rearrangement uses TRBV2 and TRBJ1-1, with 10 bases aligning to TRBD1. Germline CDR1 is SNHLY and CDR2 is FYNNEI. The CDR3 extends over 15 amino acids. The J segment lost 0 bases and the V segment lost 6 bases, leaving 4 bases of the junction unmatched. The CDR3 loop reads CASSGDRGLNTEAFF. The CDR3 bases are TGTGCCAGCAGCGGCGACAGGGGGCTGAACACTGAAGCTTTCTTT.

The chain links TRBV6-5 to TRBJ2-2, with 9 bases identical to TRBD2. The CDR3 has 16 amino acids. Germline V CDR1 and CDR2: MNHEY, SVGAGI. V dropped 3 bases and J dropped 3; count of bases not matched to a gene: 5. The CDR3 region is CASSYDLAGYTGELFF. Here the CDR3 DNA reads TGTGCCAGCAGTTATGATCTAGCGGGGTACACCGGGGAGCTGTTTTTT.

The CDR3 nucleotides are TGTGCCAGCAAGGAGGGAAAGAGCTCCTACAATGAGCAGTTCTTC. Translating gives CASKEGKSSYNEQFF. The J gene is TRBJ2-1, the V gene TRBV2; a possible D gene is TRBD2 (6 bases). The V end was cut by 7 bases, the J end by 0 bases, with 13 bases between. The CDR3 length is 15 residues. CDR1 and CDR2 from the germline V gene are SNHLY and FYNNEI.